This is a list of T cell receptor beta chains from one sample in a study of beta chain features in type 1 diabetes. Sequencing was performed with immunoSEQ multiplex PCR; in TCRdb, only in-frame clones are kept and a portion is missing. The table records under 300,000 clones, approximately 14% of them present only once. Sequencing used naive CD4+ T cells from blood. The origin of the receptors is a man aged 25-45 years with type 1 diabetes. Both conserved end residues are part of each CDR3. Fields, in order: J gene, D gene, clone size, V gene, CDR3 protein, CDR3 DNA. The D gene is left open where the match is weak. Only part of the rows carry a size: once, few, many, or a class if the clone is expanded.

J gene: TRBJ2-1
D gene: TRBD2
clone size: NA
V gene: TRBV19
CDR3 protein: CASSMVGEGNEQFF
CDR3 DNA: TGTGCCAGTAGTATGGTCGGGGAGGGCAATGAGCAGTTCTTC

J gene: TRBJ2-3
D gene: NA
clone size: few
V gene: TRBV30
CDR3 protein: CASGSTDTQYF
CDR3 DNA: TGTGCCTCGGGTAGCACAGATACGCAGTATTTT

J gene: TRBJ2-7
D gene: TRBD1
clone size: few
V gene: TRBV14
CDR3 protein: CASSPLGQLLSYEQYF
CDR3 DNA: TGTGCCAGCAGCCCACTGGGACAGCTCCTCTCCTACGAGCAGTACTTC

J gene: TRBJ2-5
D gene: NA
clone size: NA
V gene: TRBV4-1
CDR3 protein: CASSHKTDSVETQYF
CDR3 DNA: TGCGCCAGCAGCCATAAAACGGACAGTGTAGAGACCCAGTACTTC

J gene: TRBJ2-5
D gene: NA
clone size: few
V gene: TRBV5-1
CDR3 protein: CASSLVARGKETQYF
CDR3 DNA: TGCGCCAGCAGCTTGGTGGCCAGGGGCAAAGAGACCCAGTACTTC

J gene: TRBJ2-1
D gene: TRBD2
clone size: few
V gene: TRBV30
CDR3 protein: CAWSRPQAGVNNEQFF
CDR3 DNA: TGTGCCTGGAGTAGGCCCCAAGCGGGGGTCAATAATGAGCAGTTCTTC

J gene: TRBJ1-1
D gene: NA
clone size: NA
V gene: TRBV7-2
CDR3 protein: CASRWKGPGTEAFF
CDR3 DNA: TGTGCCAGCAGGTGGAAGGGGCCGGGCACTGAAGCTTTCTTT

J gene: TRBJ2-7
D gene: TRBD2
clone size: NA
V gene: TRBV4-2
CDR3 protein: CASSPTSGRSYEQYF
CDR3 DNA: TGTGCCAGCAGCCCCACTAGCGGAAGATCCTACGAGCAGTACTTC

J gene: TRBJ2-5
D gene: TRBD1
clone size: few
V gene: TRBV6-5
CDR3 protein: CASTPQGGETQYF
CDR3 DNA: TGTGCCAGCACCCCACAGGGGGGCGAGACCCAGTACTTC

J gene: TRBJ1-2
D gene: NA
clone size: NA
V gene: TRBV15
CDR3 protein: CATSREGRANGYTF
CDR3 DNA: TGTGCCACCAGCAGAGAGGGCAGAGCTAATGGCTACACCTTC

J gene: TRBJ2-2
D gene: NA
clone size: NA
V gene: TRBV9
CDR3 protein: CASSVGFPSGELFF
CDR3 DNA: TGTGCCAGCAGCGTAGGGTTCCCCAGCGGGGAGCTGTTTTTT

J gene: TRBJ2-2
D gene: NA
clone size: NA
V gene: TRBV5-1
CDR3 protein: CASSFSRDTGELFF
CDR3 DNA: TGCGCCAGCAGCTTTTCCAGGGACACCGGGGAGCTGTTTTTT

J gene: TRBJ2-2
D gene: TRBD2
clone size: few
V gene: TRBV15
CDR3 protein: CATSRDRTGGNTGELFF
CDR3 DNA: TGTGCCACCAGCAGAGATCGCACGGGAGGGAACACCGGGGAGCTGTTTTTT

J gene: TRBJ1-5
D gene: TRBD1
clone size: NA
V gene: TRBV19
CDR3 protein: CASSRDRGSRQPQHF
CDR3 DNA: TGTGCCAGTAGCAGAGACAGGGGGTCTCGTCAGCCCCAGCATTTT

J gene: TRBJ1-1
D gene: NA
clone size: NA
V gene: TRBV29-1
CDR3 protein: CSVDIVGADSEAFF
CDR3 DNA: TGCAGCGTTGATATCGTGGGCGCGGACAGTGAAGCTTTCTTT

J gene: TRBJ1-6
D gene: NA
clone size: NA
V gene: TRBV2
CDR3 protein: CASDGDSLSSPLHF
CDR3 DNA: TGTGCCAGCGACGGAGACAGTCTAAGTTCACCCCTCCACTTT

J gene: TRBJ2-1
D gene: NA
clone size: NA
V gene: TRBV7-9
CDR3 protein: CASSQRTSGDEQFF
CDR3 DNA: TGTGCCAGCAGCCAGCGGACCTCCGGCGATGAGCAGTTCTTC

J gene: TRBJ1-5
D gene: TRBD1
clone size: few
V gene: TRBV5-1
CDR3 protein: CASSFTGESNQPQHF
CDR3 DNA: TGCGCCAGCAGCTTTACAGGGGAGAGCAATCAGCCCCAGCATTTT

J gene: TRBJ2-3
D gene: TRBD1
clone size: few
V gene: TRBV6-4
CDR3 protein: CASSERGPSDTQYF
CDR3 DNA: TGTGCCAGCAGTGAAAGGGGGCCCTCAGATACGCAGTATTTT

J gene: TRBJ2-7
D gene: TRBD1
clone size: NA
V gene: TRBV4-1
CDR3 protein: CASSQGRRTGDREQYF
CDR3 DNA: TGCGCCAGCAGCCAAGGTCGAAGGACAGGGGATAGAGAGCAGTACTTC

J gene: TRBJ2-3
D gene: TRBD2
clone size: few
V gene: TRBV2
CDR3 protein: CASSRGTSAEIDTQYF
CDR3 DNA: TGTGCCAGCAGTAGGGGGACTAGCGCCGAAATAGATACGCAGTATTTT

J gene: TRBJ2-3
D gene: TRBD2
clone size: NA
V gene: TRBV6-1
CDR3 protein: CASRSGGLGTDTQYF
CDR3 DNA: TGTGCCAGCAGGTCGGGGGGGCTAGGCACAGATACGCAGTATTTT

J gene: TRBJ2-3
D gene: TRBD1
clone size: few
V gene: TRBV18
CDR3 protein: CASSPFRQGGTDTQYF
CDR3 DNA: TGTGCCAGCTCACCGTTCCGACAGGGGGGCACAGATACGCAGTATTTT

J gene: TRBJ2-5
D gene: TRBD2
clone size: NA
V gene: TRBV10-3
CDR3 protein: CAIGGLAGSDWETQYF
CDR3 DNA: TGTGCCATCGGGGGACTAGCGGGGTCAGATTGGGAGACCCAGTACTTC

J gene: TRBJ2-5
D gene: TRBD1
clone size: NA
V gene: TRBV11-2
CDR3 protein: CASSLGTGQLQETQYF
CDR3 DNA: TGTGCCAGCAGCTTAGGGACAGGGCAACTCCAAGAGACCCAGTACTTC

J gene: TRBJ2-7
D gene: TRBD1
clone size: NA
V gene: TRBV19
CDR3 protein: CATRRTGTYEQYF
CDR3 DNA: TGTGCCACCCGACGGACAGGTACCTACGAGCAGTACTTC

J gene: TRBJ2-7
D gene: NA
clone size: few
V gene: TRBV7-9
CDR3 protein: CASSLVAAGEQYF
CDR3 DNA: TGTGCCAGCAGCTTAGTTGCAGCAGGCGAGCAGTACTTC

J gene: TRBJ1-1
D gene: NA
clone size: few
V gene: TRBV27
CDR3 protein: CASSFRGTYTEAFF
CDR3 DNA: TGTGCCAGCAGTTTCCGGGGGACCTACACTGAAGCTTTCTTT

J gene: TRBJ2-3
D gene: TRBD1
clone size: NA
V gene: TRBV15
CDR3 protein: CATSRNQGATDTQYF
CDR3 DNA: TGTGCCACCAGCAGAAACCAGGGGGCCACAGATACGCAGTATTTT

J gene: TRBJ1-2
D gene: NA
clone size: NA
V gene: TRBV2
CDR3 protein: CASRRGAGDGYTF
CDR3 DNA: TGTGCCAGTCGGCGGGGGGCAGGTGATGGCTACACCTTC

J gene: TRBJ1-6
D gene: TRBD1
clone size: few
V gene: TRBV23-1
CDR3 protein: CASRDRGGSPLHF
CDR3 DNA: TGCGCCAGCCGAGACAGGGGCGGATCACCCCTCCACTTT

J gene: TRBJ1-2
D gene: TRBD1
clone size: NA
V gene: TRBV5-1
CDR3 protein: CASSFYGQGLNGYTF
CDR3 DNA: TGCGCCAGCAGCTTTTATGGACAGGGGTTGAATGGCTACACCTTC

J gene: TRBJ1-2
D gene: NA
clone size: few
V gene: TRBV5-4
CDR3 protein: CASSLVGPSYGYTF
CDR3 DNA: TGTGCCAGCAGCTTGGTGGGGCCATCCTATGGCTACACCTTC

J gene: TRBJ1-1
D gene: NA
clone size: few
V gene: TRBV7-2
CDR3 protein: CASSVREAGTEAFF
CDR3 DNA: TGTGCCAGCAGCGTCCGGGAAGCCGGCACTGAAGCTTTCTTT

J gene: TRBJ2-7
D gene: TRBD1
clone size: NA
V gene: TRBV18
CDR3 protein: CASSWDRPRGEQYF
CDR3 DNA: TGTGCCAGCTCATGGGACAGGCCCCGAGGCGAGCAGTACTTC

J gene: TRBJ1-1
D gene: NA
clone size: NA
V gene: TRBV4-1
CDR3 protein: CASSQDTRNTEAFF
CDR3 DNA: TGCGCCAGCAGCCAAGATACCAGGAACACTGAAGCTTTCTTT

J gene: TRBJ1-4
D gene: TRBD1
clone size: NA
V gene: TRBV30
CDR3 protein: CAWRRGQGYGKLFF
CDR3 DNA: TGTGCCTGGAGACGGGGACAGGGTTACGGAAAACTGTTTTTT

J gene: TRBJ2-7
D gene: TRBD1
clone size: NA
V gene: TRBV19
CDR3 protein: CASSIKVQGSYEQYF
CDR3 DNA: TGTGCCAGTAGTATCAAGGTACAGGGGTCCTACGAGCAGTACTTC

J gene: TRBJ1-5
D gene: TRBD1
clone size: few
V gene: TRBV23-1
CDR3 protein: CASSQLRDRGNQPQHF
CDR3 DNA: TGCGCCAGCAGTCAACTCCGGGACAGGGGCAATCAGCCCCAGCATTTT

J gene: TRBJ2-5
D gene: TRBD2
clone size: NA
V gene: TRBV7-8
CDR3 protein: CASSPSGLQETQYF
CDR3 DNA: TGTGCCAGCAGCCCTAGCGGGTTACAAGAGACCCAGTACTTC

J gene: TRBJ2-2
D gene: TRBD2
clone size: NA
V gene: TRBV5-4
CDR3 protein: CASSSPLAGGDTGELFF
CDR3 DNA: TGTGCCAGCAGCTCTCCCTTAGCGGGAGGGGACACCGGGGAGCTGTTTTTT

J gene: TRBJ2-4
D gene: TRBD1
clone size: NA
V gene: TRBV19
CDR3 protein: CASSIGTGGKNIQYF
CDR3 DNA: TGTGCCAGTAGTATTGGGACAGGGGGGAAAAACATTCAGTACTTC

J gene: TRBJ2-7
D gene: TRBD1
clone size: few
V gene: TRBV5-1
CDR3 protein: CASSATGGSYEQYF
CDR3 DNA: TGCGCCAGCAGCGCGACAGGGGGCTCCTACGAGCAGTACTTC

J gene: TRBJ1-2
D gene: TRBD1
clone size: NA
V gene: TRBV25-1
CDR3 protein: CASSDPGGPYGYTF
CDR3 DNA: TGTGCCAGCAGTGACCCAGGGGGGCCCTATGGCTACACCTTC

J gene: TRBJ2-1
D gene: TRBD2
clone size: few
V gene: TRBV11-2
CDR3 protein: CASSSTSGRRNEQFF
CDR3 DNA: TGTGCCAGCAGCTCAACTAGCGGGAGGAGGAATGAGCAGTTCTTC